This T cell receptor beta chain derives from a study of a mutant IDH1 vaccine in newly diagnosed glioma. The V end lost 10 bases, the J end lost 4 bases, and 16 bases lay between the germline ends. This CDR3 is 13 amino acids long. Germline V gene data show CDR1 as LNHDA and CDR2 as SQIVND (reference sequence). As for time point: week 47, end of study. One vaccine dose held 300 ug of mutant IDH1 20-mer peptide and came with topical imiquimod. This clone turned up a few times. Its antigen is currently unknown. Profiled with immunoSEQ multiplex PCR; TCRdb holds only in-frame clones, not every one. There are tens of thousands of clones in the sample; approximately 64% occur only once, and about 5% lies in the top ten.

This material consisted of peripheral blood mononuclear cells (PBMCs), taken from a glioma patient whose treatment included an IDH1 peptide vaccine. The chain combines TRBV19 with TRBJ1-2; D is undetermined. The receptor's source is a man aged 35-49 years with glioma. Some clones in this sample may be carry-over from other donors' samples. CDR3 region: CATYLGPLYGYTF. In nucleotides, the CDR3 is TGTGCCACCTACCTCGGGCCCCTCTATGGCTACACCTTC.